This TCR beta chain was captured by sequencing in a study of siplizumab effects on memory and regulatory T cells. Per sample, roughly 99,000 TCR templates were assayed. Sequencing used immunoSEQ multiplex PCR; TCRdb keeps in-frame clones, though not all of them. The table records around 100,000 clones, roughly 94% of them present only once. Germline values: CDR1 MDHEN, CDR2 SYDVKM. This CDR3 comprises 12 residues. Trimming stripped 6 bases from V and 1 base from J, with 6 bases between. The receptor was derived from a human donor in good health. The chain uses TRBV28 and TRBJ2-5; no clear D. Sequencing was performed on Tregs sorted from blood. In DNA form, the CDR3 reads TGTGCCAGCAGCACGGTCCAAGAGACCCAGTACTTC. Protein product: CASSTVQETQYF.